This is a list of T cell receptor beta chains from one sample in a study of blood T cell repertoires in COVID-19. The protocol was immunoSEQ multiplex PCR, while the TCRdb copy is restricted to in-frame clones and leaves out a portion. The sample records 250,000 to 350,000 clones, around 89% being singletons. The sample was peripheral blood. The source of these receptors is a man aged 30 to 39 with acute or convalescent COVID-19. Each CDR3 is given with its conserved first and last residue. The D gene is left open where the match is weak. Clone size appears in some rows only: once, few, many, or a class for an expanded clone.

j_gene: TRBJ1-5
d_gene: -
abundance: -
v_gene: TRBV5-6
CDR3aa: CASSLRTTGGNQPQHF
CDR3nt: TGTGCCAGCAGCCTAAGGACAACGGGTGGCAATCAGCCCCAGCATTTT

j_gene: TRBJ1-1
d_gene: -
abundance: once
v_gene: TRBV7-3
CDR3aa: CASSQGLGTEAFF
CDR3nt: TGTGCCAGCAGCCAGGGGCTGGGAACTGAAGCTTTCTTT

j_gene: TRBJ2-1
d_gene: TRBD1
abundance: -
v_gene: TRBV4-2
CDR3aa: CASSPGGLRDEQFF
CDR3nt: TGTGCCAGCAGTCCAGGGGGCTTAAGGGATGAGCAGTTCTTC

j_gene: TRBJ1-1
d_gene: TRBD1
abundance: -
v_gene: TRBV6-2/TRBV6-3
CDR3aa: CASSYFQGARTEAFF
CDR3nt: TGTGCCAGCAGTTACTTTCAGGGGGCGAGGACTGAAGCTTTCTTT

j_gene: TRBJ1-6
d_gene: -
abundance: -
v_gene: TRBV20-1
CDR3aa: CSASFRNSPLHF
CDR3nt: TGCAGTGCTAGTTTCCGGAATTCACCCCTCCACTTT

j_gene: TRBJ1-5
d_gene: TRBD1
abundance: -
v_gene: TRBV29-1
CDR3aa: CSVAKTGFGQPQHF
CDR3nt: TGCAGCGTAGCGAAGACAGGGTTCGGTCAGCCCCAGCATTTT

j_gene: TRBJ1-5
d_gene: TRBD1
abundance: -
v_gene: TRBV5-8
CDR3aa: CASSKIQPGQGFYQPQHF
CDR3nt: TGTGCCAGCAGTAAAATACAACCGGGACAGGGTTTTTATCAGCCCCAGCATTTT

j_gene: TRBJ2-3
d_gene: TRBD2
abundance: -
v_gene: TRBV28
CDR3aa: CASSLYGLAGAGAQYF
CDR3nt: TGTGCCAGCAGTTTATACGGACTAGCGGGAGCTGGCGCGCAGTATTTT

j_gene: TRBJ1-1
d_gene: -
abundance: -
v_gene: TRBV11-2
CDR3aa: CASSQNTEAFF
CDR3nt: TGTGCCAGCAGTCAAAACACTGAAGCTTTCTTT

j_gene: TRBJ2-1
d_gene: -
abundance: -
v_gene: TRBV6-4
CDR3aa: CASSVRGGGHNEQFF
CDR3nt: TGTGCCAGCAGTGTCCGAGGGGGGGGCCACAATGAGCAGTTCTTC

j_gene: TRBJ2-6
d_gene: TRBD1
abundance: once
v_gene: TRBV11-2
CDR3aa: CASSLMGQPSGANVLTF
CDR3nt: TGTGCCAGCAGCTTAATGGGACAGCCCTCTGGGGCCAACGTCCTGACTTTC

j_gene: TRBJ2-3
d_gene: -
abundance: -
v_gene: TRBV5-1
CDR3aa: CASSLQASTDTQYF
CDR3nt: TGCGCCAGCAGCTTACAGGCGAGCACAGATACGCAGTATTTT

j_gene: TRBJ1-4
d_gene: -
abundance: -
v_gene: TRBV27
CDR3aa: CASSFSAGWATNEKLFF
CDR3nt: TGTGCCAGCAGTTTTTCTGCAGGGTGGGCAACTAATGAAAAACTGTTTTTT

j_gene: TRBJ2-1
d_gene: TRBD1
abundance: -
v_gene: TRBV11-3
CDR3aa: CASSLTPGQGWNEQFF
CDR3nt: TGTGCCAGCAGCCTTACTCCGGGACAGGGGTGGAATGAGCAGTTCTTC